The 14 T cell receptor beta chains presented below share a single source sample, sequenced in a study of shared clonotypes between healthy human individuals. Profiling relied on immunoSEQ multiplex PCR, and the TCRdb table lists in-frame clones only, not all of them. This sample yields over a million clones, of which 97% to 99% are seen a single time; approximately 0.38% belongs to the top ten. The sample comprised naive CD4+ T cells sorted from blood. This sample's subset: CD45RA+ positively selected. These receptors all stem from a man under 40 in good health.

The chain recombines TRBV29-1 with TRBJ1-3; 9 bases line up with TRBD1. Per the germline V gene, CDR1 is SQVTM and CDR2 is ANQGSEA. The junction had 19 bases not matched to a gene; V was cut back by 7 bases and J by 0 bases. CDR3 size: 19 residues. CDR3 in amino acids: CSAIPRDRVSSGSGNTIYF. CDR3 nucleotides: TGCAGCGCAATCCCCCGGGACAGGGTTAGCTCCGGCTCTGGAAACACCATATATTTT. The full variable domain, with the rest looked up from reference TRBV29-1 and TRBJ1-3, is SAVISQKPSRDICQRGTSLTIQCQVDSQVTMMFWYRQQPGQSLTLIATANQGSEATYESGFVIDKFPISRPNLTFSTLTVSNMSPEDSSIYLCSAIPRDRVSSGSGNTIYFGEGSWLTVV.

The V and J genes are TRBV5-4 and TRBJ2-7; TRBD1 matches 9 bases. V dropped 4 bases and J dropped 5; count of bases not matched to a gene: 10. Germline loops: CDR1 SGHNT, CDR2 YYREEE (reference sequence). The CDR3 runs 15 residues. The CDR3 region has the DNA TGTGCCAGCAGCATTCCCGGGACAGGGACGGACGAGCAGTACTTC. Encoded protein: CASSIPGTGTDEQYF.

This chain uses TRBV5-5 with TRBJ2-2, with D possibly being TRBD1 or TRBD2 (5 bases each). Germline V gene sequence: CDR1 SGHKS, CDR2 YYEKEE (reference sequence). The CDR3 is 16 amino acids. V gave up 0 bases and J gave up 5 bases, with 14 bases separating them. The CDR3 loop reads CASSLVVGTGTGELFF. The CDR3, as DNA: TGTGCCAGCAGCTTGGTGGTTGGGACCGGGACCGGGGAGCTGTTTTTT.

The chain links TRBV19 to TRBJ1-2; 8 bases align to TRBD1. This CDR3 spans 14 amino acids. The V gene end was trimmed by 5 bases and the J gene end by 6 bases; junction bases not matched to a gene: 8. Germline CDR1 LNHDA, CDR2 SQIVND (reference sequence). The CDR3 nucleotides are TGTGCCAGTAGTCCCCGCGACAGGGGAAATGGCTACACCTTC. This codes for CASSPRDRGNGYTF.

In DNA, the CDR3 is TGTGCCAGTAGCGCCCGGGAGGGCCGGGAGACCCAGTACTTC. Translation: CASSAREGRETQYF. This chain joins TRBV27 and TRBJ2-5, with 8 bases fitting TRBD2. The CDR3 contains 14 residues. J gave up 5 bases and V 9 bases, and 11 bases lay outside the gene matches. Looked up from germline, CDR1 is MNHEY and CDR2 is SMNVEV (reference sequence).

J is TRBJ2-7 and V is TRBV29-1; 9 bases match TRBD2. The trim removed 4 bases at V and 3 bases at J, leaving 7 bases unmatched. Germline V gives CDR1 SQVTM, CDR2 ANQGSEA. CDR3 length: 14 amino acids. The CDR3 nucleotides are TGCAGCGTTGCCGGCGGGAGGGGGGTCTACGAGCAGTACTTC. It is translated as CSVAGGRGVYEQYF.

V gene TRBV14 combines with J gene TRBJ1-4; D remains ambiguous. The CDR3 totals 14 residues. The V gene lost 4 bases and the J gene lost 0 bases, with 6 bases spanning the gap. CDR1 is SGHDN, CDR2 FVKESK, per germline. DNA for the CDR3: TGTGCCAGCAGCCGGGTAGCAACTAATGAAAAACTGTTTTTT. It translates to CASSRVATNEKLFF.

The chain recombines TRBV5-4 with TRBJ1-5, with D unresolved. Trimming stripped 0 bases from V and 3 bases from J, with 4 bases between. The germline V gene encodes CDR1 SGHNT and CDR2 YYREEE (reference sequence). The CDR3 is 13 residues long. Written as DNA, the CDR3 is TGTGCCAGCAGCTTGGAGCCCAATCAGCCCCAGCATTTT. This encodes CASSLEPNQPQHF.

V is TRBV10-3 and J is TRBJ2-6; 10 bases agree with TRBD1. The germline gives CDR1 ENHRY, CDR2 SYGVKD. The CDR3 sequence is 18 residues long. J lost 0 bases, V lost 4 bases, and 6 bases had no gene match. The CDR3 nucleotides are TGTGCCATCAGTGCATGGGGACAGGGGCCCTCTGGGGCCAACGTCCTGACTTTC. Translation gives CAISAWGQGPSGANVLTF.

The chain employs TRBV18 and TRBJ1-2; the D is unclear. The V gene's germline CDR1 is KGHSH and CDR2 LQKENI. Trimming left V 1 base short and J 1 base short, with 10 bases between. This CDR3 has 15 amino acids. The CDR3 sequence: CASSPRPKNNYGYTF. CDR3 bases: TGTGCCAGCTCACCACGGCCCAAGAATAACTATGGCTACACCTTC.

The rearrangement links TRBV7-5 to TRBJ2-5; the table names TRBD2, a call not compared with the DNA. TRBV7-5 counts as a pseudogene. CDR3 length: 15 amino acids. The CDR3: CVRSRARGRQETQYF. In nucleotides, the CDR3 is TGTGTCAGAAGCCGAGCAAGAGGGCGGCAAGAGACCCAGTACTTC.

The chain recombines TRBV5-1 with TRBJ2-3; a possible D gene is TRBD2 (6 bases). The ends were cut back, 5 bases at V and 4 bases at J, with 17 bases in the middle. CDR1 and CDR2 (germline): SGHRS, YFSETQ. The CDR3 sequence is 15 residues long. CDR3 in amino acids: CASREGDFWADTQYF. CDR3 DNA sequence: TGCGCCAGCAGGGAAGGGGACTTCTGGGCAGATACGCAGTATTTT.

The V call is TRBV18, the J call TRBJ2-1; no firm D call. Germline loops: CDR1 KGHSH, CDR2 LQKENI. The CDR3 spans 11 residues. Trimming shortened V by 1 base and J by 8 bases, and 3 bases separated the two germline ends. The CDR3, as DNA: TGTGCCAGCTCACCACTCGATGAGCAGTTCTTC. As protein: CASSPLDEQFF.

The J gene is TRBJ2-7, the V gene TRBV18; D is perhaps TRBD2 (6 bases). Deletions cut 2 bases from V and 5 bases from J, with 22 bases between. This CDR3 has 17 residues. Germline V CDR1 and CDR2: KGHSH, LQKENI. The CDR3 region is CASSPGLAAPTPDEQYF. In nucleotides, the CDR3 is TGTGCCAGCTCACCAGGGTTAGCGGCTCCTACGCCGGACGAGCAGTACTTC. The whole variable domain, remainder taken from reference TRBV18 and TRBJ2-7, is NAGVMQNPRHLVRRRGQEARLRCSPMKGHSHVYWYRQLPEEGLKFMVYLQKENIIDESGMPKERFSAEFPKEGPSILRIQQVVRGDSAAYFCASSPGLAAPTPDEQYFGPGTRLTVT.